These 18 T cell receptor beta chains came from one sample sequenced in a study of blood T cell repertoires in COVID-19. Method: immunoSEQ multiplex PCR; TCRdb's copy keeps in-frame clones and lacks some. Of 300,000 to 450,000 clones in the sample, more than 75% are singletons; the top ten hold under 3%. Sequencing used peripheral blood. The receptors come from a human donor in a cohort sampled during active COVID-19.

The CDR3: CASRNIPVGEQFF. The CDR3 DNA reads TGTGCCAGCAGGAATATTCCGGTTGGTGAGCAGTTCTTC. This chain connects TRBV6-5 to TRBJ2-1; no clear D gene. This CDR3 contains 13 residues. From germline, CDR1 is MNHEY and CDR2 SVGAGI. Trimming removed 6 bases from V and 9 bases from J, with 15 bases in between.

This chain joins TRBV7-2 and TRBJ1-2; 8 bases line up with TRBD1. V was clipped by 5 bases and J by 7 bases; unmatched bases: 15. Per germline, CDR1 SGHTA and CDR2 FQGNSA. This CDR3 region has 16 residues. The CDR3 region is CASSQDIQGEKGGYTF. DNA of the CDR3: TGTGCCAGCAGCCAGGACATACAGGGGGAGAAGGGTGGCTACACCTTC.

The chain couples TRBV30 to TRBJ2-7, with 7 bases aligning to TRBD2. J gave up 7 bases and V 3 bases, and 9 bases lay outside the gene matches. CDR1 is GTSNPN and CDR2 is SVGIG in the germline V gene (reference sequence). There are 13 residues in the CDR3. CDR3 protein: CAWRKAGVEEQYF. CDR3 nucleotide sequence: TGTGCCTGGAGAAAGGCGGGAGTAGAAGAGCAGTACTTC.

This clone appeared once. This chain uses TRBV6-5 with TRBJ1-2; 11 bases are a match to TRBD1. V lost 7 bases to trimming and J lost 7 bases; unmatched junction nucleotides: 11. There are 15 residues in the CDR3. Germline values: CDR1 MNHEY, CDR2 SVGAGI. Here the CDR3 DNA reads TGTGCCAGCACAGAGGGGGGACAGGGGGTGCGTGGCTACACCTTC. Translation gives CASTEGGQGVRGYTF.

This clone was detected only a few times. The chain joins TRBV2 to TRBJ1-1; D is ambiguous. Germline values: CDR1 SNHLY, CDR2 FYNNEI. Trimming cost V 6 bases and J 4 bases, with 9 bases left between them. The CDR3 is 12 residues long. Here the CDR3 DNA reads TGTGCCAGCAGGCAGGAAGGCACTGAAGCTTTCTTT. Translated, it gives CASRQEGTEAFF.

The V and J genes are TRBV5-1 and TRBJ1-5; possible D gene TRBD1, 6 bases. This CDR3 has 14 amino acids. V was clipped by 4 bases and J by 5 bases, with 13 bases between them. Germline CDR1 reads SGHRS; CDR2 reads YFSETQ. CDR3 in amino acids: CASSLRGGDQPQHF. CDR3 sequence (DNA): TGCGCCAGCAGCCTGAGGGGGGGCGATCAGCCCCAGCATTTT. Complete variable domain (other parts from reference TRBV5-1 and TRBJ1-5): KAGVTQTPRYLIKTRGQQVTLSCSPISGHRSVSWYQQTPGQGLQFLFEYFSETQRNKGNFPGRFSGRQFSNSRSEMNVSTLELGDSALYLCASSLRGGDQPQHFGDGTRLSIL.

V usage is TRBV5-1 and J usage is TRBJ2-7; the match to TRBD1 covers 10 bases. CDR3 length: 14 amino acids. Germline loops: CDR1 SGHRS, CDR2 YFSETQ. Trimming removed 5 bases from V and 8 bases from J; junction bases left unmatched: 10. The CDR3: CASRRDRGTEKQYF. CDR3 in DNA: TGCGCCAGCAGACGGGACAGGGGTACCGAGAAGCAGTACTTC. The full variable domain, completed using reference TRBV5-1 and TRBJ2-7, is KAGVTQTPRYLIKTRGQQVTLSCSPISGHRSVSWYQQTPGQGLQFLFEYFSETQRNKGNFPGRFSGRQFSNSRSEMNVSTLELGDSALYLCASRRDRGTEKQYFGPGTRLTVT.

The V and J genes are TRBV7-2 and TRBJ1-2; a weak D match, TRBD1 (6 bases). CDR3 length: 15 residues. Germline assignment: CDR1 SGHTA and CDR2 FQGNSA. V gave up 1 base and J gave up 8 bases, with 17 bases separating them. CDR3 amino acids: CASSLGGAGEGGYTF. In nucleotides, the CDR3 is TGTGCCAGCAGCTTAGGTGGGGCAGGGGAAGGCGGCTACACCTTC.

The chain combines TRBV27 with TRBJ1-6; maybe TRBD1 (5 bases). The V and J ends lost 2 bases and 7 bases respectively, with 6 bases between them. The CDR3 runs 13 residues. Germline V gene sequence: CDR1 MNHEY, CDR2 SMNVEV (reference sequence). The CDR3 sequence is CASSLGANSPLHF. CDR3 in DNA: TGTGCCAGCAGTTTAGGGGCCAATTCACCCCTCCACTTT.

The chain carries TRBV11-3 and TRBJ2-7; D is possibly TRBD2 (6 bases). Per the germline V gene, CDR1 is SGHNT and CDR2 is YENEEA. The V end was cut by 9 bases, the J end by 0 bases, with 12 bases between. The CDR3 consists of 13 residues. The DNA of the CDR3 is TGTGCCAGGGGGACGGGAGACTCCTACGAGCAGTACTTC. Residues: CARGTGDSYEQYF.

This clone turned up a few times. The chain links TRBV4-1 to TRBJ1-3; D is possibly TRBD1 (5 bases). V gave up 2 bases and J gave up 0 bases, with 17 bases separating them. This CDR3 is 18 amino acids long. Germline V lookup: CDR1 MGHRA, CDR2 YSYEKL. The CDR3, as DNA: TGCGCCAGCAGCCAAAGTACCCTGCGAGACAGCTCTGGAAACACCATATATTTT. Protein: CASSQSTLRDSSGNTIYF.

J is TRBJ1-2 and V is TRBV5-4; D is possibly TRBD1 (5 bases). Germline V gives CDR1 SGHNT, CDR2 YYREEE (reference sequence). The CDR3 extends over 14 amino acids. V lost 1 base and J 5 bases, leaving 12 bases between the germline ends. CDR3: CASSLRGRPYGYTF. For the CDR3, the DNA is TGTGCCAGCAGCTTGAGGGGCAGGCCTTATGGCTACACCTTC.

The chain uses TRBV7-2 and TRBJ2-7; 12 bases align to TRBD2. This CDR3 is 15 amino acids long. V lost 4 bases, J lost 2 bases, and 3 bases stayed unmatched. Germline-derived CDR1 and CDR2 are SGHTA and FQGNSA. The CDR3 sequence is CASSSLAGGPYEQYF. In DNA form, the CDR3 reads TGTGCCAGCAGCTCCCTAGCGGGGGGGCCCTACGAGCAGTACTTC.

The chain employs TRBV29-1 and TRBJ2-2; 7 bases map to TRBD1. Germline lookup yields CDR1 SQVTM and CDR2 ANQGSEA. The CDR3 is 14 amino acids. Trimming removed 6 bases from V and 6 bases from J; junction bases left unmatched: 10. CDR3 region: CSVPRTGGAGELFF. The CDR3 coding sequence is TGCAGCGTACCAAGGACAGGAGGCGCCGGGGAGCTGTTTTTT.

In its sample, this clone was seen once. This chain connects TRBV2 to TRBJ2-7; the D gene is possibly TRBD1 (6 bases). The CDR3 runs to 14 residues. The V gene's germline CDR1 is SNHLY and CDR2 FYNNEI. V was shortened by 5 bases and J by 2 bases, with 13 bases between the two germline ends. The CDR3 DNA is TGTGCCAGCAGTACAGGGATTATTCCCTACGAGCAGTACTTC. Protein sequence: CASSTGIIPYEQYF.

The V gene is TRBV7-8, the J gene TRBJ2-3, with D unclear. V dropped 2 bases and J dropped 3 bases, with 15 bases sitting between them. The CDR3 is 16 amino acids. Germline assignment: CDR1 SGHVS and CDR2 FQNEAQ. CDR3 region: CASSLTYGGGTDTQYF. The CDR3 DNA is TGTGCCAGCAGCTTAACGTATGGCGGTGGGACAGATACGCAGTATTTT.

As DNA, the CDR3 is TGTGCCAGCAGTGTTCCCCTCCCACTAGCGGGGGACACAGATACGCAGTATTTT. Its protein product is CASSVPLPLAGDTDTQYF. The chain couples TRBV2 to TRBJ2-3; TRBD2 matches at 11 bases. The CDR3 consists of 18 residues. The junction had 11 bases not matched to a gene; V was cut back by 4 bases and J by 2 bases. CDR1 and CDR2 from the germline V gene are SNHLY and FYNNEI.

This rearrangement joins TRBV4-1 to TRBJ1-5; the match to TRBD1 covers 8 bases. Germline CDR1 is MGHRA and CDR2 is YSYEKL. V shed 0 bases, J shed 4 bases, and the junction held 8 bases outside the gene matches. The CDR3 is made up of 17 amino acids. The CDR3 nucleotides read TGCGCCAGCAGCCAAGATCCCCCAGGGGGCGAAAATCAGCCCCAGCATTTT. Translation gives CASSQDPPGGENQPQHF.